The present entry profiles one T cell receptor beta chain with its context. What it binds is not known. The UMIs carried a 6-nucleotide sample barcode, and they were added by template switching. TCRdb re-called the 5' RACE reads and gives one entry per CDR3 protein, without DNA. In all, the sample yields some 170,000 distinct CDR3 sequences. Germline-derived CDR1 and CDR2 are LGHNA and YNFKEQ. The CDR3 is 16 amino acids. The sample belongs to a study of monozygotic twins with inflammatory bowel disease. Study-wide points: By inverse Simpson index, TCRbeta diversity was lower in IBD patients than in healthy co-twins. Added variability in patient repertoires may stem from differing immunosuppressive treatments. Clonotype sharing was lower in IBD patients than healthy twins, most markedly with disease activity.

J is TRBJ1-5 and V is TRBV4-2. The TCR was taken from a human donor with ulcerative colitis or Crohn's disease, or a healthy co-twin of an affected twin (not recorded which). Sequencing was performed on blood. The CDR3: CASSQNLFSGNQPQHF.